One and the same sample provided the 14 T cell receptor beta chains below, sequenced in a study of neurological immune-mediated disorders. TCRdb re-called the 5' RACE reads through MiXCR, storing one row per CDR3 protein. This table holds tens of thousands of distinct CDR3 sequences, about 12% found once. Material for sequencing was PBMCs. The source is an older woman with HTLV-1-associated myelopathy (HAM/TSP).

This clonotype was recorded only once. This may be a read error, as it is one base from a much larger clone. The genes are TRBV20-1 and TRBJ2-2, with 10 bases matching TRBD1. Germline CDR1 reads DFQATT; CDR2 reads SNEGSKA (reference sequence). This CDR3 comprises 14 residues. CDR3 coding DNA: TGCAGTGCTGGAGGGGGGACAGGGGCCGGGAAGCTGTTTTTT. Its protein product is CSAGGGTGAGKLFF.

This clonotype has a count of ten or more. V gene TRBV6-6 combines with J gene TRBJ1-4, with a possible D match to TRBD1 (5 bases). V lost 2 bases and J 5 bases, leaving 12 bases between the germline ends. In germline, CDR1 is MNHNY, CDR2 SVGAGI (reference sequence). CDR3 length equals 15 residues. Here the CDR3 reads CASSYEGRPNEKLFF. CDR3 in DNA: TGTGCCAGCAGTTACGAGGGGCGCCCAAATGAAAAACTGTTTTTT.

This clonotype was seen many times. CDR3 sequence (DNA): TGTGCCAGCAGCCTTGGGACACCAGAGACCCAGTACTTC. Amino acid sequence: CASSLGTPETQYF. This sequence joins TRBV12-3 or TRBV12-4 and TRBJ2-5, with D possibly being TRBD1 (6 bases). The V and J ends lost 6 bases and 4 bases respectively, with 12 bases between them. The CDR3 totals 13 residues.

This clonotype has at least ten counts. CDR3 sequence (DNA): TGCGCCAGCAGCTTGGACGGAGACAACTATGGCTACACCTTC. Translation gives CASSLDGDNYGYTF. The genes are TRBV5-1 and TRBJ1-2; D is unresolved. Between the trimmed V and J ends, which lost 0 bases and 2 bases, there was a span of 8 bases. Germline V lookup: CDR1 SGHRS, CDR2 YFSETQ. There are 14 residues in the CDR3.

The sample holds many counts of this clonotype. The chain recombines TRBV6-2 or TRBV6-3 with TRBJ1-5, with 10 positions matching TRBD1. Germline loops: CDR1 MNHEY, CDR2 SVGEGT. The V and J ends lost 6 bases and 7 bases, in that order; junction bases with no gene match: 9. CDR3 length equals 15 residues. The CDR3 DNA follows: TGTGCCAGCAGAATCGGGACAGGGGACGGCCAGCCCCAGCATTTT. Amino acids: CASRIGTGDGQPQHF.

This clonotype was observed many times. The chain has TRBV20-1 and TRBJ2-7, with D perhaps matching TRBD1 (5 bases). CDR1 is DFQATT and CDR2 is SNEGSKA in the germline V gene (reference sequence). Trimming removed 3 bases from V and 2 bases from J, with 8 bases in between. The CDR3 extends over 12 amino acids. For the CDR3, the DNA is TGCAGTGCTAGCAGGGAAGCCTACGAGCAGTACTTC. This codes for CSASREAYEQYF.

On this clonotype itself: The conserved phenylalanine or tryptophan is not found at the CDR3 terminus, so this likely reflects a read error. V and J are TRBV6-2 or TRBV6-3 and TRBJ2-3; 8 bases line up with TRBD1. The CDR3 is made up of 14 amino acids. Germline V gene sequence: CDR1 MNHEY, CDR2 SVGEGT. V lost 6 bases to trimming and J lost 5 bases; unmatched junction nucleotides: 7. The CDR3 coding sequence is TGTGCCAGCAGAATAGCAGGGGGCCAAGATACGCAGTATGTT. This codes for CASRIAGGQDTQYV.

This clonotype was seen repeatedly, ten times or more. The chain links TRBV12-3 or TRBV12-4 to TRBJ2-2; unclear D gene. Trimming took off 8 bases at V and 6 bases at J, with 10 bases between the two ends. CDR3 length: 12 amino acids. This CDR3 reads CASGPLAGELFF. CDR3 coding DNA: TGTGCCAGCGGTCCCCTAGCCGGGGAGCTGTTTTTT.

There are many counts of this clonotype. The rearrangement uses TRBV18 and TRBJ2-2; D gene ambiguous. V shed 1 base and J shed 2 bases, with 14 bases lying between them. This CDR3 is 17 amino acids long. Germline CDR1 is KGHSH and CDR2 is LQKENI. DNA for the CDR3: TGTGCCAGCTCACCACTCTGGGGTAGCAGTAACACCGGGGAGCTGTTTTTT. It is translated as CASSPLWGSSNTGELFF.

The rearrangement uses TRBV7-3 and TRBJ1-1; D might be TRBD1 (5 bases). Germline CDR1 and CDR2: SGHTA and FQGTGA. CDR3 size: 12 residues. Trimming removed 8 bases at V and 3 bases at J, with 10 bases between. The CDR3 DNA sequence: TGTGCCAGCGCGGGGGAGGACACTGAAGCTTTCTTT. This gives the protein CASAGEDTEAFF.

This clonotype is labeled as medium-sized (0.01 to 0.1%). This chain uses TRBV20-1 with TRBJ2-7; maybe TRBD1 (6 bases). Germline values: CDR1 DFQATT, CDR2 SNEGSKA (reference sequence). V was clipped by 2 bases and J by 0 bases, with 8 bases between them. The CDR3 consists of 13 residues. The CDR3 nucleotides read TGCAGTGCTAGAAGGACAGCCTCCTACGAGCAGTACTTC. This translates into CSARRTASYEQYF.

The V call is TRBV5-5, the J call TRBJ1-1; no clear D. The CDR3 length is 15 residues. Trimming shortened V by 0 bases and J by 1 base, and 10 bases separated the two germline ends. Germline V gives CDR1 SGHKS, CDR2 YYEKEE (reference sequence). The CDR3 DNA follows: TGTGCCAGCAGCTTGGGTCCGGGGAAGAACACTGAAGCTTTCTTT. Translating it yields CASSLGPGKNTEAFF.

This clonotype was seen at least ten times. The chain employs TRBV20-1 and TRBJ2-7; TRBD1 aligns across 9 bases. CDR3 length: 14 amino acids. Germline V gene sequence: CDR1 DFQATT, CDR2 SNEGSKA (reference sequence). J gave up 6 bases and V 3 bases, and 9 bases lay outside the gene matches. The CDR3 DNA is TGCAGTGCTAGGCAAGTGCTGGACAGGGGCGAGCAGTACTTC. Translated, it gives CSARQVLDRGEQYF.

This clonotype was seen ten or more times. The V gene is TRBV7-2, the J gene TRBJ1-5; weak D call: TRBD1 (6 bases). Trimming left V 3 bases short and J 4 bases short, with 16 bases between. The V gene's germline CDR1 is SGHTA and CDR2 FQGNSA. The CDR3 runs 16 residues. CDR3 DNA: TGTGCCAGCAGCTTCGCGTTCAGGGGAATGAATCAGCCCCAGCATTTT. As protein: CASSFAFRGMNQPQHF.